These T cell receptor beta chains were read from a single sample in a study of shared clonotypes between healthy human individuals. Sequencing was performed with immunoSEQ multiplex PCR; in TCRdb, only in-frame clones are kept and a portion is missing. The sample has roughly 1.4 million clones, 98% seen once. The specimen sequenced was naive CD4+ T cells sorted from blood. These receptors all come from a man aged 25-45 years in good health. Each CDR3 is given with its conserved first and last residue. A D gene is named only where the DNA matches it firmly. Rows may omit the clone size; those that give it use once, few, many or a size class.

NA,NA,TRBJ2-4,TRBV6-1,TGTGCCAGCAGTGAATGGTTCCCAGGGGTTGTTGACATTCAGTACTTC,CASSEWFPGVVDIQYF
NA,NA,TRBJ2-2,TRBV9,TGTGCCAGCAGCGTACTCTCACGTGGGCACGGGGAGCTGTTTTTT,CASSVLSRGHGELFF
NA,TRBD1,TRBJ1-1,TRBV30,TGTGCCTGGAACAGGGGACTGAACACTGAAGCTTTCTTT,CAWNRGLNTEAFF
few,TRBD1,TRBJ1-1,TRBV5-1,TGCGCCAGCAGCCTAGGGACAGAGAACACTGAAGCTTTCTTT,CASSLGTENTEAFF
NA,TRBD1,TRBJ2-7,TRBV14,TGTGCCAGCAGTCGAGACAGGGTGGGGTTCTACGAGCAGTACTTC,CASSRDRVGFYEQYF
NA,NA,TRBJ1-1,TRBV11-2,TGTGCCAGCAGCTTCCAGAGGGGCACTGAAGCTTTCTTT,CASSFQRGTEAFF
NA,NA,TRBJ2-7,TRBV6-6,TGTGCCAGCAGTTCTGGGCGAGCCTACGAGCAGTACTTC,CASSSGRAYEQYF
NA,NA,TRBJ2-7,TRBV5-1,TGCGCCAGCAGCTTGGCGGGTCCAGCGGGTAACTCCTACGAGCAGTACTTC,CASSLAGPAGNSYEQYF
NA,TRBD1,TRBJ1-5,TRBV9,TGTGCCAGCAGCTCACAGGGGAGCAATCAGCCCCAGCATTTT,CASSSQGSNQPQHF
NA,NA,TRBJ1-3,TRBV18,TGTGCCAGCTCACTGGACGGTGCTGGAAACACCATATATTTT,CASSLDGAGNTIYF
once,TRBD1,TRBJ1-4,TRBV28,TGTGCCAGCAGTCCCGGGACAGATCATGAAAAACTGTTTTTT,CASSPGTDHEKLFF
NA,NA,TRBJ1-2,TRBV28,TGTGCCAGCAGTTTAGCACTGGTTCGAGCAGATGGCTACACCTTC,CASSLALVRADGYTF
NA,NA,TRBJ1-1,TRBV7-8,TGTGCCAGCAGCCTGGTCGTTGGGACTGGAACTGAAGCTTTCTTT,CASSLVVGTGTEAFF
NA,NA,TRBJ2-1,TRBV5-1,TGCGCCAGCAGCTTGGGGTACGGGAATGAGCAGTTCTTC,CASSLGYGNEQFF
NA,TRBD1,TRBJ2-1,TRBV25-1,TGTGCCAGCAGTCGGACAGGGGTATATGAGCAGTTCTTC,CASSRTGVYEQFF
NA,NA,TRBJ1-1,TRBV27,TGTGCCAGCACCCCTTCATTCGCGGTTCCCCTAGGGGCTGAAGCTTTCTTT,CASTPSFAVPLGAEAFF
NA,TRBD1,TRBJ2-2,TRBV7-2,TGTGCCAGCAGCTTAGGGAGGCCGACAGGGAGGAACACCGGGGAGCTGTTTTTT,CASSLGRPTGRNTGELFF
NA,NA,TRBJ2-2,TRBV5-1,TGCGCCAGCAGCTTGGCCCCACCGGGAGCGAACACCGGGGAGCTGTTTTTT,CASSLAPPGANTGELFF
NA,NA,TRBJ2-7,TRBV5-4,TGTGCCAGCAGCTCCCCGACCTACGAGCAGTACTTC,CASSSPTYEQYF
NA,NA,TRBJ1-5,TRBV28,TGTGCCAGCACTGGAAAGTATAGCAATCAGCCCCAGCATTTT,CASTGKYSNQPQHF
NA,NA,TRBJ1-1,TRBV2,TGTGCCAGCAGTGTTCGACGGGCGGCCTTT,CASSVRRAAF
NA,NA,TRBJ2-5,TRBV5-4,TGTGCCAGCAGCCCCCTTGGGGGGTACCAAGAGACCCAGTACTTC,CASSPLGGYQETQYF
NA,TRBD2,TRBJ2-1,TRBV9,TGTGCCAGCAGCGCCGCCAGGTACGGCGAAGTTGCGGGAGTGTCCAATGAGCAGTTCTTC,CASSAARYGEVAGVSNEQFF
NA,NA,TRBJ1-1,TRBV15,TGTGCCACCAGCACTGGGAGGACTGAAGCTTTCTTT,CATSTGRTEAFF
NA,NA,TRBJ1-2,TRBV7-2,TGTGCCAGCAGCCCCTTAATTGGGAGTCTCTATGGCTACACCTTC,CASSPLIGSLYGYTF
NA,NA,TRBJ2-2,TRBV5-1,TGCGCCAGCAGCTTGCACAGGGTGATGACCGGGGAGCTGTTTTTT,CASSLHRVMTGELFF
NA,TRBD1,TRBJ2-5,TRBV19,TGTGCCAGTACTCCGGGACAGGGCCAAGAGACCCAGTACTTC,CASTPGQGQETQYF
NA,NA,TRBJ2-1,TRBV29-1,TGCAGCGCGGTAGCGCCGAGCTCCTACAATGAGCAGTTCTTC,CSAVAPSSYNEQFF
NA,TRBD2,TRBJ2-3,TRBV5-3,TGTGCCAGAAGCAGTTTTTGGACTAGCGGGAACACAGATACGCAGTATTTT,CARSSFWTSGNTDTQYF
NA,NA,TRBJ1-5,TRBV7-9,TGTGCCAGCAGCTTTAGGAGGGGCCTATCGCATTTT,CASSFRRGLSHF
NA,NA,TRBJ2-7,TRBV13,TGTGCCAGCAGCCGGGGGACTCCTGGCATCTACGAGCAGTACTTC,CASSRGTPGIYEQYF
NA,NA,TRBJ2-1,TRBV19,TGTGCCAGTAGTATAGATCTCTCTAGTCATGAGCAGTTCTTC,CASSIDLSSHEQFF
NA,NA,TRBJ1-1,TRBV9,TGTGCCAGCAGCGTAGTTCCCACGGAATACACTGAAGCTTTCTTT,CASSVVPTEYTEAFF
NA,NA,TRBJ1-1,TRBV27,TGTGCCAGCAGTTTCGGCATGAACACTGAAGCTTTCTTT,CASSFGMNTEAFF
NA,NA,TRBJ1-1,TRBV5-1,TGCGCCAGCAGCTTGATGGGGAACACTGAAGCTTTCTTT,CASSLMGNTEAFF
NA,TRBD2,TRBJ2-1,TRBV29-1,TGCAGCGCTTGTCGCGGGAGTAGCTCCTACAATGAGCAGTTCTTC,CSACRGSSSYNEQFF
NA,NA,TRBJ2-1,TRBV19,TGTGCCAGTAGCGAATACAATGAGCAGTTCTTC,CASSEYNEQFF
NA,NA,TRBJ2-7,TRBV29-1,TGCAGCGTTTGTAGGAGCTCCTACGAGCAGTACTTC,CSVCRSSYEQYF
NA,NA,TRBJ1-2,TRBV29-1,TGCAGCGTTGTTGGGGTTGACAGCTCATATGGCTACACCTTC,CSVVGVDSSYGYTF
once,NA,TRBJ1-5,TRBV7-2,TGTGCCAGCAGCTTAGCTAACGGTCAGCCCCAGCATTTT,CASSLANGQPQHF